A selection of T cell receptor beta chains follows, all from one sample in a study of blood T cell repertoires in COVID-19. Clones were sequenced by immunoSEQ multiplex PCR, and TCRdb holds only the in-frame ones, with some missing. Of approximately 31,000 clones listed, about nine tenths are singletons. Sequencing used peripheral blood. These receptors were taken from a human donor with active COVID-19. The donor label of this sample is uncertain. The CDR3 runs from the conserved cysteine through the conserved F or W. The order of the fields is clone size, D gene, V gene, J gene, CDR3 protein, CDR3 DNA. D genes are given only for firm matches. The size of a clone is reported for some rows only, either as once, few or many, or as a class for expanded clones.

.	.	TRBV12-3/TRBV12-4	TRBJ2-2	CASSFLGELFF	TGTGCCAGCAGTTTTCTAGGGGAGCTGTTTTTT
.	.	TRBV4-2	TRBJ2-4	CASSQDTGAKNIQYF	TGTGCCAGCAGCCAAGATACGGGAGCCAAAAACATTCAGTACTTC
.	.	TRBV7-8	TRBJ2-2	CASSTTRSSGELFF	TGTGCCAGCAGCACTACTCGTAGTTCCGGGGAGCTGTTTTTT
.	TRBD2	TRBV5-6	TRBJ2-2	CASSLAPGGTGELFF	TGTGCCAGCAGCTTGGCCCCGGGGGGCACCGGGGAGCTGTTTTTT
.	TRBD2	TRBV18	TRBJ2-1	CASSRRTSGSYNEQFF	TGTGCCAGCTCACGGCGGACTAGCGGGAGTTACAATGAGCAGTTCTTC
.	.	TRBV7-9	TRBJ2-1	CASSYQGGYNEQFF	TGTGCCAGCAGCTATCAGGGGGGATACAATGAGCAGTTCTTC
.	TRBD2	TRBV3-1/TRBV3-2	TRBJ2-7	CASSQATPGLAIYEQYF	TGTGCCAGCAGCCAAGCGACGCCGGGACTAGCGATCTACGAGCAGTACTTC
.	TRBD1	TRBV19	TRBJ1-2	CAGSEGQGVDYGYTF	TGTGCCGGTAGTGAGGGACAGGGAGTCGACTATGGCTACACCTTC
few	TRBD1	TRBV10-1	TRBJ1-5	CASSEECRGLADQPQHF	TGCGCCAGCAGTGAGGAATGCAGGGGGCTAGCGGATCAGCCCCAGCATTTT
.	TRBD1	TRBV7-9	TRBJ1-2	CASSFRQGVNYGYTF	TGTGCCAGCAGCTTTAGACAGGGGGTCAACTATGGCTACACCTTC
once	TRBD1	TRBV5-1	TRBJ2-7	CARTDPRDRPDEQYF	TGCGCCAGGACCGATCCCCGGGACAGACCGGACGAGCAGTACTTC
.	.	TRBV6-4	TRBJ2-5	CASSDRVPIRTQYF	TGTGCCAGCAGTGACCGGGTCCCAATTAGGACCCAGTACTTC
.	.	TRBV19	TRBJ1-5	CASSGGLQPQHF	TGTGCCAGTTCGGGAGGGCTTCAGCCCCAGCATTTT
.	TRBD2	TRBV3-1/TRBV3-2	TRBJ2-5	CASSQDSPGGPVLSKTQYF	TGTGCCAGCAGCCAAGATTCCCCGGGGGGGCCGGTTTTATCGAAGACCCAGTACTTC
few	.	TRBV6-5	TRBJ1-5	CASSYFADQPQHF	TGTGCCAGCAGTTACTTCGCAGATCAGCCCCAGCATTTT
.	TRBD1	TRBV6-5	TRBJ1-3	CASSTDRGNTIYF	TGTGCCAGCAGTACGGACAGGGGAAACACCATATATTTT
.	.	TRBV28	TRBJ1-5	CASSRQVNQPQHF	TGTGCCAGCAGCCGACAGGTCAATCAGCCCCAGCATTTT
few	.	TRBV9	TRBJ1-1	CASSPRGFSNTEAFF	TGTGCCAGCAGCCCTCGAGGGTTTTCGAACACTGAAGCTTTCTTT
.	.	TRBV6-6	TRBJ2-5	CASSTAGAGQETQYF	TGTGCCAGCAGTACCGCAGGGGCGGGTCAGGAGACCCAGTACTTC
.	TRBD2	TRBV6-2/TRBV6-3	TRBJ2-1	CASSYGGGPYREQFF	TGTGCCAGCAGTTACGGCGGGGGGCCCTATCGTGAGCAGTTCTTC
.	TRBD1	TRBV18	TRBJ2-7	CASSMGQGAVYEQYF	TGTGCCAGCTCCATGGGACAGGGAGCGGTCTACGAGCAGTACTTC
.	.	TRBV18	TRBJ1-5	CASSPVGDQPQHF	TGTGCCAGCTCACCAGTCGGGGATCAGCCCCAGCATTTT
.	TRBD1	TRBV19	TRBJ1-5	CASSIPLIGQGVIQPQHF	TGTGCCAGTAGTATTCCTCTGATTGGACAGGGGGTGATTCAGCCCCAGCATTTT
.	.	TRBV7-9	TRBJ1-5	CASGNQPQHF	TGTGCTTCCGGCAATCAGCCCCAGCATTTT
.	.	TRBV7-9	TRBJ1-2	CASSLGRNYGYTF	TGTGCCAGCAGCTTAGGGAGGAACTATGGCTACACCTTC
.	.	TRBV7-2	TRBJ1-2	CASSSQGGGYGYTF	TGTGCCAGCAGCTCCCAGGGAGGCGGCTATGGCTACACCTTC
.	.	TRBV4-3	TRBJ1-4	CASSQELRFPANEKLFF	TGCGCCAGCAGCCAAGAACTCCGGTTTCCGGCTAATGAAAAACTGTTTTTT
.	.	TRBV7-8	TRBJ1-4	CASSIGSPNEKLFF	TGTGCCAGCAGTATTGGGAGCCCTAATGAAAAACTGTTTTTT
.	.	TRBV6-5	TRBJ1-5	CASSYLPGEDQPQHF	TGTGCCAGCAGTTACCTCCCGGGGGAGGACCAGCCCCAGCATTTT
.	.	TRBV6-1	TRBJ2-1	CASSEASEANEQFF	TGTGCCAGCAGTGAGGCTAGCGAAGCGAATGAGCAGTTCTTC
.	.	TRBV7-2	TRBJ1-3	CASSREYSGNTIYF	TGTGCCAGCAGCAGGGAGTACTCTGGAAACACCATATATTTT
few	.	TRBV29-1	TRBJ2-2	CSVDSGVSTGELFF	TGCAGCGTTGATTCGGGGGTGAGCACCGGGGAGCTGTTTTTT
.	.	TRBV2	TRBJ1-1	CASSSDSRSAFF	TGTGCCAGCAGTTCAGATAGCAGAAGTGCTTTCTTT
.	.	TRBV28	TRBJ1-3	CASMRLGNTIYF	TGTGCCAGCATGAGGTTAGGAAACACCATATATTTT
.	TRBD1	TRBV5-5	TRBJ1-1	CASKGTGASNTEAFF	TGTGCCAGCAAGGGGACAGGGGCTTCGAACACTGAAGCTTTCTTT
once	.	TRBV4-3	TRBJ2-2	CASSQVSGNTGELFF	TGCGCCAGCAGCCAAGTCTCGGGAAACACCGGGGAGCTGTTTTTT
.	.	TRBV7-2	TRBJ2-5	CASSNGVLGETQYF	TGTGCCAGCAGCAACGGGGTTCTAGGAGAGACCCAGTACTTC
few	TRBD1	TRBV2	TRBJ2-5	CASLGQGVGTQYF	TGTGCCAGCCTCGGACAGGGCGTGGGGACCCAGTACTTC
.	.	TRBV7-9	TRBJ1-2	CASSLTGDWGYTF	TGTGCCAGCAGCTTAACGGGGGATTGGGGCTACACCTTC
.	.	TRBV21-1	TRBJ2-4	CASSKEGLAGLGIQYF	TGTGCCAGCAGCAAAGAGGGTCTAGCGGGGCTGGGGATTCAGTACTTC
.	TRBD2	TRBV2	TRBJ2-2	CASQRGGRRTGELFF	TGTGCCAGCCAGCGGGGGGGCCGTCGTACCGGGGAGCTGTTTTTT
.	.	TRBV7-3	TRBJ2-7	CASSFNEGGEQYF	TGTGCCAGCAGCTTCAACGAGGGTGGGGAGCAGTACTTC
.	TRBD1	TRBV28	TRBJ2-7	CASSLRQGSYEQYF	TGTGCCAGCAGCCTCCGACAGGGCTCCTACGAGCAGTACTTC
.	.	TRBV3-1/TRBV3-2	TRBJ2-7	CASSPGSAMYEQYF	TGTGCCAGCAGCCCCGGGAGCGCCATGTACGAGCAGTACTTC
.	TRBD2	TRBV9	TRBJ2-5	CASSGSGGPLQETQYF	TGTGCCAGCAGCGGTAGCGGGGGGCCCCTCCAAGAGACCCAGTACTTC
.	TRBD1	TRBV11-3	TRBJ2-7	CASSPRDRADEQYF	TGTGCCAGCAGCCCAAGGGACAGGGCTGACGAGCAGTACTTC
.	.	TRBV14	TRBJ1-6	CASSPWTANSPLHF	TGTGCCAGCAGCCCGTGGACAGCCAATTCACCCCTCCACTTT
.	.	TRBV7-9	TRBJ1-6	CASSPGGDSPLHF	TGTGCCAGCAGCCCAGGAGGTGATTCACCCCTCCACTTT